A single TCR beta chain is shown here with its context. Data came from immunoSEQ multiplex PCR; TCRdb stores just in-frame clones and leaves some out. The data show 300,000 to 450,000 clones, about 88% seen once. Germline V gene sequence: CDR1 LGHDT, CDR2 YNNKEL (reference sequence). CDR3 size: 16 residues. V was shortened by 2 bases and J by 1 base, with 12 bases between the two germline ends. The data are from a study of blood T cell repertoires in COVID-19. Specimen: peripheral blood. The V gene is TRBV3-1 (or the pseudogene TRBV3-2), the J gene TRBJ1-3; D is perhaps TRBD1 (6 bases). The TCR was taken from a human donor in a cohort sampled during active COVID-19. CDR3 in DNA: TGTGCCAGCAGCCAAAACCCCAGGGGATCTGGAAACACCATATATTTT. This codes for CASSQNPRGSGNTIYF.